These 5 T cell receptor beta chains were sequenced from one sample in a study of blood T cell repertoires in COVID-19. Only in-frame clones appear in the TCRdb table, and some are missing; sequencing was by immunoSEQ multiplex PCR. The sample lists about 190,000 clones; about nine tenths were seen once. What was sequenced was peripheral blood. These receptor sequences come from a man in his 70s with active or convalescent COVID-19.

The chain uses TRBV19 and TRBJ2-7; TRBD1 matches 7 bases. Germline V lookup: CDR1 LNHDA, CDR2 SQIVND (reference sequence). The ends lost 9 bases at V and 2 bases at J; junction bases unmatched: 13. The CDR3 length is 15 residues. Here the CDR3 reads CASRPTGTAPYEQYF. DNA of the CDR3: TGTGCCAGCCGACCAACCGGGACAGCCCCCTACGAGCAGTACTTC.

The V and J genes are TRBV9 and TRBJ1-4; D uncertain. This CDR3 has 14 residues. CDR1 SGDLS and CDR2 YYNGEE come from the germline V gene. Between the trimmed V and J ends, which lost 0 bases and 7 bases, there was a span of 10 bases. The CDR3 region has the DNA TGTGCCAGCAGCGTAGGTGATCGCGGTGAAAAACTGTTTTTT. Amino acids: CASSVGDRGEKLFF.

The rearrangement uses TRBV27 and TRBJ2-7; D call uncertain. This CDR3 contains 12 residues. V was shortened by 7 bases and J by 0 bases, with 7 bases between the two germline ends. CDR1 and CDR2 from the germline V gene are MNHEY and SMNVEV (reference sequence). The CDR3 coding sequence is TGTGCCAGCACCTCGAGCTCCTACGAGCAGTACTTC. Residues: CASTSSSYEQYF.

CDR3 bases: TGCGCCAGCAGCCAGGGACTAGGCGGAGCAGATACGCAGTATTTT. Protein sequence: CASSQGLGGADTQYF. V usage is TRBV5-1 and J usage is TRBJ2-3; 8 bases agree with TRBD2. Germline lookup yields CDR1 SGHRS and CDR2 YFSETQ. The CDR3 totals 15 residues. Losses at the gene ends were 4 bases for V and 4 bases for J; bases not matched to a gene: 8.

The chain joins TRBV6-5 to TRBJ1-2; 7 bases agree with TRBD1. Germline values: CDR1 MNHEY, CDR2 SVGAGI. The CDR3 spans 13 residues. V lost 0 bases, J lost 7 bases, and 2 bases stayed unmatched. CDR3 amino acids: CASSYSPGGGYTF. CDR3 DNA sequence: TGTGCCAGCAGTTACTCCCCAGGGGGTGGCTACACCTTC.